This entry lists 19 T cell receptor beta chains sequenced from one sample in a study of blood T cell repertoires in COVID-19. TCRdb keeps only in-frame clones here, not all; method: immunoSEQ multiplex PCR. The sample has around 28,000 clones; approximately 89% are singletons. The sample comprised peripheral blood. The receptors were sampled from an older man with acute or convalescent COVID-19.

Only one count was recorded for this clone. V usage is TRBV5-1 and J usage is TRBJ2-1, with 11 bases identical to TRBD2. The trim removed 5 bases at V and 4 bases at J, leaving 8 bases unmatched. CDR1 is SGHRS, CDR2 YFSETQ, per germline. The CDR3 runs 16 residues. CDR3 in amino acids: CASSPTGTSGYNEQFF. DNA for the CDR3: TGCGCCAGCAGTCCTACCGGGACTAGCGGATACAATGAGCAGTTCTTC.

This sequence joins TRBV11-2 and TRBJ2-7; 7 nucleotides agree with TRBD2. The CDR3 sequence is 14 residues long. Unmatched junction bases numbered 2, after V lost 0 bases and J lost 3 bases. In germline, CDR1 is SGHAT, CDR2 FQNNGV. CDR3 sequence: CASSLDLADYEQYF. The CDR3 bases are TGTGCCAGCAGCTTAGACCTAGCGGACTACGAGCAGTACTTC.

The V call is TRBV3-1 (or the pseudogene TRBV3-2), the J call TRBJ2-7; TRBD2 might be the D (6 bases). The CDR3 spans 15 residues. Trimming cost V 6 bases and J 0 bases, with 15 bases left between them. Germline V lookup: CDR1 LGHDT, CDR2 YNNKEL (reference sequence). The CDR3 loop reads CASSLTSGVSYEQYF. As DNA, the CDR3 is TGTGCCAGCAGTCTCACCTCGGGAGTCTCCTACGAGCAGTACTTC.

J is TRBJ1-1 and V is TRBV5-1; possible D gene TRBD1, 6 bases. This CDR3 spans 14 amino acids. Trimming took off 4 bases at V and 2 bases at J, with 12 bases between the two ends. Germline CDR1 and CDR2: SGHRS and YFSETQ. The CDR3 is CASSGGQINTEAFF. The DNA for the CDR3 is TGCGCCAGCAGCGGTGGACAGATCAACACTGAAGCTTTCTTT.

This chain links TRBV30 with TRBJ2-1, with TRBD2 matching 9 bases. The CDR3 is 15 amino acids. CDR1 and CDR2 from the germline V gene are GTSNPN and SVGIG (reference sequence). V was pared by 0 bases and J by 10 bases, with 10 bases of the junction left unmatched. CDR3 bases: TGTGCCTGGAGTGTAGGGACTAGCCCTTTCGGAGAGCAGTTCTTC. Translation: CAWSVGTSPFGEQFF.

CDR3 nucleotides: TGTGCCAGCAGCCCGGGGGGGGTCTACCAGCCCCAGCATTTT. It yields the protein CASSPGGVYQPQHF. The chain has TRBV5-5 and TRBJ1-5; a weak D match, TRBD1 (5 bases). Deletions cut 4 bases from V and 7 bases from J, with 15 bases between. There are 14 residues in the CDR3. From germline, CDR1 is SGHKS and CDR2 YYEKEE (reference sequence).

The chain carries TRBV18 and TRBJ1-5; 9 bases map to TRBD1. Germline loops: CDR1 KGHSH, CDR2 LQKENI. After removal of 3 bases from V and 0 bases from J, the junction contained 3 bases not matched to a gene. The CDR3 sequence is 16 residues long. Here the CDR3 DNA reads TGTGCCAGCTCACCCGGGACAGGGATTAGCAATCAGCCCCAGCATTTT. Translated: CASSPGTGISNQPQHF.

The rearrangement links TRBV7-9 to TRBJ2-2; 7 bases map to TRBD1. With V trimmed by 5 bases and J by 4 bases, 10 bases remained unmatched. CDR1 and CDR2 from the germline V gene are SEHNR and FQNEAQ (reference sequence). The CDR3 runs to 16 residues. The CDR3 loop is CASSRRDRNLTGELFF. CDR3 sequence (DNA): TGTGCCAGCAGCCGTCGGGACAGAAATCTCACCGGGGAGCTGTTTTTT.

The table lists this clone with a count of one. The V gene is TRBV7-9, the J gene TRBJ1-4; a possible D gene is TRBD1 (5 bases). Deletions cut 1 base from V and 2 bases from J, with 11 bases between. Germline values: CDR1 SEHNR, CDR2 FQNEAQ (reference sequence). This CDR3 region has 16 residues. CDR3 amino acids: CASSLGDRTTNEKLFF. The CDR3 region has the DNA TGTGCCAGCAGCTTAGGAGACAGAACGACTAATGAAAAACTGTTTTTT.

V and J are TRBV11-2 and TRBJ1-1; tentative D call: TRBD1 (5 bases). From germline, CDR1 is SGHAT and CDR2 FQNNGV. This CDR3 has 15 residues. V dropped 0 bases and J dropped 4 bases, with 12 bases sitting between them. The CDR3 DNA follows: TGTGCCAGCAGCTTAGATCGGGGGGTGGGCACTGAAGCTTTCTTT. It codes for CASSLDRGVGTEAFF.

The chain carries TRBV2 and TRBJ1-2; tentatively, D is TRBD1 (6 bases). Germline V gene data show CDR1 as SNHLY and CDR2 as FYNNEI. The CDR3 has 15 residues. V lost 7 bases and J lost 0, with 15 bases in between. For the CDR3, the DNA is TGTGCCAGCAAAAGGGGGGGCCTAGCTAACTATGGCTACACCTTC. It encodes CASKRGGLANYGYTF.

The chain employs TRBV7-2 and TRBJ2-7; TRBD1 agrees at 10 bases. The CDR3 has 16 amino acids. The ends lost 0 bases at V and 2 bases at J; junction bases unmatched: 4. In germline, CDR1 is SGHTA, CDR2 FQGNSA. The CDR3 nucleotides read TGTGCCAGCAGCTTAGCCCCGGGACAGGGGCCCTACGAGCAGTACTTC. Encoded protein: CASSLAPGQGPYEQYF.

The chain uses TRBV5-4 and TRBJ1-4, with 7 bases fitting TRBD1. The CDR3 length is 14 residues. With V trimmed by 0 bases and J by 5 bases, 1 base remained unmatched. The germline V gene encodes CDR1 SGHNT and CDR2 YYREEE (reference sequence). For the CDR3, the DNA is TGTGCCAGCAGCTTGGACAGGGGCAATGAAAAACTGTTTTTT. Translation gives CASSLDRGNEKLFF.

A single count supports this clone. The chain is built from TRBV21-1 and TRBJ1-5. TRBV21-1 is listed as a pseudogene. The CDR3 sequence is 18 residues long. The CDR3 nucleotides read TGTGCCAGCAGCAAGTCCTGTCTAGAACGGCGAAAACCTCAGCCCCAGCATTTT. Protein product: CASSKSCLERRKPQPQHF.

This chain uses TRBV11-2 with TRBJ2-2, with 8 bases identical to TRBD1. J gave up 4 bases and V 1 base, and 5 bases lay outside the gene matches. The CDR3 totals 16 residues. Germline V CDR1 and CDR2: SGHAT, FQNNGV. The CDR3 DNA reads TGTGCCAGCAGCTTAGCGACAGGGGAGGCCACCGGGGAGCTGTTTTTT. This sequence encodes CASSLATGEATGELFF.

This clone showed up just once. This chain joins TRBV5-1 and TRBJ2-5; D unresolved. The CDR3 covers 14 residues. Germline lookup yields CDR1 SGHRS and CDR2 YFSETQ. The germline V and J ends were trimmed by 1 base and 2 bases, with 9 bases remaining between them. The CDR3 nucleotides are TGCGCCAGCAGCTTGAACGCAGTTCAAGAGACCCAGTACTTC. Translation: CASSLNAVQETQYF.

This sequence joins TRBV28 and TRBJ2-5; 9 bases align to TRBD1. CDR1 is MDHEN and CDR2 is SYDVKM in the germline V gene. This CDR3 is 13 amino acids long. V shed 6 bases and J 4 bases; nucleotides not matched to a gene: 3. The CDR3 sequence: CASSPGQGETQYF. CDR3 DNA: TGTGCCAGCAGCCCGGGACAGGGAGAGACCCAGTACTTC.

The chain has TRBV5-1 and TRBJ1-1; tentatively, D is TRBD1 (6 bases). V lost 4 bases and J 8 bases, leaving 18 bases between the germline ends. CDR3 length: 14 amino acids. Germline V gives CDR1 SGHRS, CDR2 YFSETQ. The CDR3 protein is CASSLLHPGQEAFF. The CDR3 DNA follows: TGCGCCAGCAGCCTTCTCCATCCGGGACAAGAAGCTTTCTTT.

V gene TRBV28 combines with J gene TRBJ2-7, with TRBD2 identical over 8 bases. J gave up 1 base and V 6 bases, and 8 bases lay outside the gene matches. This CDR3 comprises 15 residues. The germline V gene has CDR1 MDHEN and CDR2 SYDVKM. The DNA of the CDR3 is TGTGCCAGCAGGACCCGGGGCGGGAGGTCCTACGAGCAGTACTTC. Its translation: CASRTRGGRSYEQYF. The full variable domain, completed using reference TRBV28 and TRBJ2-7, is DVKVTQSSRYLVKRTGEKVFLECVQDMDHENMFWYRQDPGLGLRLIYFSYDVKMKEKGDIPEGYSVSREKKERFSLILESASTNQTSMYLCASRTRGGRSYEQYFGPGTRLTVT.